What follows describes a single T cell receptor (beta chain). The target of this receptor is not known. The record has no base qualities; no much larger clone is one base away. The data are from a study of T cell responses to AZD1222 COVID-19 vaccine (dated by TCRdb to about 2021). Study-level background: AZD1222 recipients given second doses at about 4 weeks or at about 12 weeks were pooled, since spike-specific TCR depth and breadth were not found to differ between the two schedules. TCR sequencing was performed for about 250 trial participants, of whom about 210 were given two doses of AZD1222 and some 26 were given two doses of MenACWY control vaccine. Trial participants were enrolled by age into 18-55, 56-69 and 70-plus year subgroups, with about 150, 28 and 57 TCR-sequenced participants respectively. General findings and caveats noted by the study authors: No day 14 peak-response samples were available, so repertoires were characterized only after the peak T cell response. Only 5 to 7 AZD1222 recipients were SARS-CoV-2 seropositive at baseline, limiting conclusions about previously exposed vaccinees. Vaccine-associated CD4 TCRs spanned the whole spike protein, with dominant responses in regions 160-218 and 743-854. In the small 56-69-year group, the increase in depth fell short of significance, most likely because of low power. Participants were mostly white British, with more females than males. The authors suggested clonal diversity may have been underestimated. Spike-specific TCR breadth and depth rose significantly after two AZD1222 doses compared with day 0 and with MenACWY recipients. Epitopes outside the regions mutated in the B.1.351 and B.1.1.7 variants were reportedly recognized by nearly half of the unique spike-specific TCRs.

The CDR3 regions of human TCRbeta chains were analyzed by immunosequencing. In the original analysis: Repertoire TCRs were matched against a reference library of SARS-CoV-2-specific TCRs generated with the MIRA antigen-specificity platform. Breadth meant the fraction of unique TCRs that were SARS-CoV-2-associated, whereas depth meant the fraction of total T cells that were SARS-CoV-2-associated. Each spike-specific TCR was assigned to its reactive spike region and to a CD4 or CD8 class using the MIRA data. Log10-transformed breadth and depth values were compared by one-way ANOVA with Sidak's multiple comparisons tests. The clones in this table, taken by TCRdb from immuneACCESS, are in-frame only. Not every clone is retained; where verified, under half of the shortfall comes from an unresolved V gene, and the cause of the rest is unknown. Clonal size and the V and J genes are those of that table, whereas D and trimming came from the DNA. Recorded for this sample are over 120,000 clones; 70% to 90% of them occurred a single time. Of the sample, roughly 8% falls within the top ten clones.

Interpreted using the paper, the time point label stands for: baseline before first vaccination. The vaccinee samples were drawn from two UK trials, COV001 and COV002, one of which was a single-blind randomized controlled phase 2/3 trial testing AZD1222 (ChAdOx1 nCoV-19) in healthy adults. For TCRbeta chain sequencing, PBMC samples from trial participants were taken at day 0 and at day 28 after the second dose. The junction shows trimming of 1 base on V and 0 bases on J, plus 9 bases between the germline ends. The germline V gene encodes CDR1 SEHNR and CDR2 FQNEAQ (reference sequence). The CDR3 measures 16 amino acids from cysteine to phenylalanine. Of all the DNA, just the CDR3 is kept, 48 bases in frame from base 1.

This sequence was found in an adult in good health. This receptor chain uses TRBV7-9 and TRBJ1-4; a tentative D call is TRBD1 (5 bases match). Sequenced material: peripheral blood, taken on day 0 of AZD1222 vaccination. At the DNA level, the sequence is TGTGCCAGCAGCTTAGGATGGGGCACAACTAATGAAAAACTGTTTTTT. Translated, this gives CASSLGWGTTNEKLFF.